The 28 T cell receptor beta chains below come from one sample, sequenced in a study of OX40 agonist ivuxolimab in advanced cancers. Assay used: immunoSEQ multiplex PCR; TCRdb lists only in-frame clones, some missing. This sample has around 20,000 clones, with over 70% found just once. The sequences come from CD4+ or CD8+ T cells sorted from blood, collected in a trial of the OX40 agonist ivuxolimab. These receptors originate from an adult with an advanced solid tumor such as melanoma, head and neck, liver or kidney cancer.

V usage is TRBV7-3 and J usage is TRBJ1-5, with TRBD1 matching 7 bases. The junction had 16 bases not matched to a gene; V was cut back by 6 bases and J by 5 bases. The CDR3 has 17 amino acids. The V gene's germline CDR1 is SGHTA and CDR2 FQGTGA. CDR3 loop: CASSRKTGSFVHQPQHF. CDR3 DNA sequence: TGTGCCAGCAGTCGAAAGACAGGGTCTTTTGTCCATCAGCCCCAGCATTTT.

This chain links TRBV7-3 with TRBJ1-2; perhaps TRBD1 as D (5 bases). Germline V gene sequence: CDR1 SGHTA, CDR2 FQGTGA. The CDR3 extends over 15 amino acids. V was trimmed by 0 bases and J by 4 bases, leaving 12 bases between them. CDR3 in amino acids: CASSLTAGSTYGYTF. CDR3 nucleotide sequence: TGTGCCAGCAGCTTAACGGCAGGGAGCACCTATGGCTACACCTTC.

The rearrangement joins TRBV25-1 to TRBJ2-7; TRBD1 or TRBD2 may be the D gene (6 bases each). V was trimmed by 1 base and J by 7 bases, leaving 14 bases between them. This CDR3 contains 14 residues. Germline V gives CDR1 MGHDK, CDR2 SYGVNS. The CDR3 DNA reads as TGTGCCAGCAGTGAATTTGGGGGGCTAATGGAGCAGTACTTC. It is translated as CASSEFGGLMEQYF.

This chain connects TRBV5-4 to TRBJ1-2; D remains unclear. The CDR3 has 14 residues. The V end was cut by 3 bases, the J end by 6 bases, with 15 bases between. CDR1 and CDR2 from the germline V gene are SGHNT and YYREEE (reference sequence). The CDR3, as DNA: TGTGCCAGCAGCTCCAACACCGGGTCGCATGGCTACACCTTC. Translation: CASSSNTGSHGYTF.

The rearrangement links TRBV5-1 to TRBJ1-1, with 7 bases lining up with TRBD1. With 1 base clipped from V and 0 bases from J, the junction kept 6 bases outside the gene matches. Germline lookup yields CDR1 SGHRS and CDR2 YFSETQ. The CDR3 sequence is 16 residues long. CDR3 in amino acids: CASSLTGTALNTEAFF. DNA for the CDR3: TGCGCCAGCAGCTTGACCGGGACAGCTTTGAACACTGAAGCTTTCTTT.

This clone showed up just once. V usage is TRBV10-3 and J usage is TRBJ2-3; tentative D call: TRBD2 (6 bases). Germline V gene lookup returns CDR1 ENHRY and CDR2 SYGVKD. Trimming removed 6 bases at V and 0 bases at J, with 13 bases between. CDR3 size: 15 residues. DNA of the CDR3: TGTGCCATCAGCGGGGGAGTTCAAAGCACAGATACGCAGTATTTT. It yields the protein CAISGGVQSTDTQYF.

This sequence joins TRBV19 and TRBJ2-1; no clear D gene. Germline V CDR1 and CDR2: LNHDA, SQIVND (reference sequence). Deletions cut 3 bases from V and 6 bases from J, with 12 bases between. The CDR3 is 14 residues long. The CDR3 is CASSMDGIINEQFF. In DNA, the CDR3 is TGTGCCAGTAGTATGGACGGAATAATCAATGAGCAGTTCTTC.

The chain is built from TRBV5-1 and TRBJ1-4; D possibly corresponds to TRBD1 (6 bases). The V end was cut by 0 bases, the J end by 6 bases, with 12 bases between. Germline V lookup: CDR1 SGHRS, CDR2 YFSETQ. The CDR3 is 15 amino acids. Here the CDR3 DNA reads TGCGCCAGCAGCTTGGCAGGGGCCGGCGATGAAAAACTGTTTTTT. The encoded protein is CASSLAGAGDEKLFF.

The chain links TRBV27 to TRBJ1-2, with a tentative D call TRBD1 (5 bases). The germline CDR1 and CDR2 sequences are MNHEY and SMNVEV (reference sequence). The V end lost 5 bases, the J end lost 6 bases, and 10 bases lay between the germline ends. The CDR3 runs 12 residues. CDR3 coding DNA: TGTGCCAGCAGTCTCCAGGGAGATGGCTACACCTTC. Translation gives CASSLQGDGYTF.

The J gene is TRBJ1-1, the V gene TRBV6-5; TRBD1 might be the D (5 bases). The CDR3 totals 13 residues. The V gene lost 5 bases and the J gene lost 8 bases, with 15 bases spanning the gap. The germline V gene has CDR1 MNHEY and CDR2 SVGAGI. The CDR3 DNA sequence: TGTGCCAGCAGTGCCCCGGGGGGGTCCGAAGCTTTCTTT. Translating gives CASSAPGGSEAFF.

The chain joins TRBV28 to TRBJ2-1, with D unresolved. Germline V CDR1 and CDR2: MDHEN, SYDVKM. The CDR3 spans 14 residues. Trimming took off 2 bases at V and 0 bases at J, with 5 bases between the two ends. The CDR3, as DNA: TGTGCCAGCAGTTTACTGTTCTCCTACAATGAGCAGTTCTTC. Residues: CASSLLFSYNEQFF.

On this clone: Germline and junction disagree at one end, which may indicate a read error. The chain joins TRBV7-9 to TRBJ2-7; no clear D gene. The length of the CDR3 is 16 residues. The germline CDR1 and CDR2 sequences are SEHNR and FQNEAQ (reference sequence). In DNA, the CDR3 is TGTGCCAGCAGCTTAGCAAAATCCCGGGCCTCCTACGAGCGGTACTTC. As protein: CASSLAKSRASYERYF.

The chain is built from TRBV6-1 and TRBJ1-5; 8 positions agree with TRBD1. V shed 6 bases, J shed 5 bases, and the junction held 3 bases outside the gene matches. CDR1 and CDR2 from the germline V gene are MNHNS and SASEGT. This CDR3 spans 13 amino acids. CDR3 region: CASSGTGDQPQHF. The CDR3 coding sequence is TGTGCCAGCAGCGGGACAGGAGATCAGCCCCAGCATTTT.

The chain combines TRBV2 with TRBJ1-2; D ambiguous. Germline values: CDR1 SNHLY, CDR2 FYNNEI. With 5 bases removed from V and 4 bases from J, the gap between germline ends came to 11 bases. The CDR3 has 13 amino acids. In DNA form, the CDR3 reads TGTGCCAGCAGTTTCGACAACATCTATGGCTACACCTTC. Its translation is CASSFDNIYGYTF.

V gene TRBV11-2 combines with J gene TRBJ2-1, with 11 bases fitting TRBD2. CDR1 and CDR2 (germline): SGHAT, FQNNGV. CDR3 length: 15 amino acids. V dropped 0 bases and J dropped 9; count of bases not matched to a gene: 4. CDR3 sequence reads: CASSLELAGVGEQFF. For the CDR3, the DNA is TGTGCCAGCAGCTTAGAACTAGCGGGAGTGGGTGAGCAGTTCTTC. The variable domain in full, completed from reference TRBV11-2 and TRBJ2-1, reads EAGVAQSPRYKIIEKRQSVAFWCNPISGHATLYWYQQILGQGPKLLIQFQNNGVVDDSQLPKDRFSAERLKGVDSTLKIQPAKLEDSAVYLCASSLELAGVGEQFFGPGTRLTVL.

The chain combines TRBV27 with TRBJ1-4; possible D gene TRBD1, 6 bases. Germline V gene lookup returns CDR1 MNHEY and CDR2 SMNVEV (reference sequence). Trimming removed 3 bases at V and 5 bases at J, with 10 bases between. The CDR3 is 14 amino acids. CDR3 DNA: TGTGCCAGCAGTTTGAGGGGGGGGAATGAAAAACTGTTTTTT. Residues: CASSLRGGNEKLFF.

V usage is TRBV7-9 and J usage is TRBJ2-1; 11 bases are shared with TRBD2. The J segment lost 8 bases and the V segment lost 2 bases, leaving 5 bases of the junction unmatched. Germline V gene lookup returns CDR1 SEHNR and CDR2 FQNEAQ (reference sequence). The CDR3 contains 15 residues. The CDR3 spells CASSLITSGSHEQFF. Here the CDR3 DNA reads TGTGCCAGCAGCTTAATTACTAGCGGGAGTCATGAGCAGTTCTTC.

V and J are TRBV28 and TRBJ1-5; a weak D match, TRBD1 (5 bases). This CDR3 region has 18 residues. In germline, CDR1 is MDHEN, CDR2 SYDVKM. The V end was cut by 5 bases, the J end by 1 base, with 21 bases between. The CDR3 DNA follows: TGTGCCAGCAGTCCACAGGAGGGCGGGGTGGGGAGCAATCAGCCCCAGCATTTT. Its translation: CASSPQEGGVGSNQPQHF.

This chain connects TRBV19 to TRBJ2-6, with D unresolved. With 6 bases removed from V and 0 bases from J, the gap between germline ends came to 9 bases. The CDR3 has 15 residues. Per the germline V gene, CDR1 is LNHDA and CDR2 is SQIVND (reference sequence). Written as DNA, the CDR3 is TGTGCCAGTAGATTACATAGCTCTGGGGCCAACGTCCTGACTTTC. It translates to CASRLHSSGANVLTF.

This sequence joins TRBV28 and TRBJ2-1; 7 bases align to TRBD1. V lost 6 bases to trimming and J lost 13 bases; unmatched junction nucleotides: 15. Germline loops: CDR1 MDHEN, CDR2 SYDVKM. The length of the CDR3 is 14 residues. The CDR3 nucleotides read TGTGCCAGCAGCCTAACCCGGGACAGCTGGAACCAGTTCTTC. Translation gives CASSLTRDSWNQFF.

The CDR3 region has the DNA TGCGCCAGCAGCTTGGCACAGGGGAACACCGGGGAGCTGTTTTTT. This codes for CASSLAQGNTGELFF. The rearrangement uses TRBV5-1 and TRBJ2-2, with TRBD1 as a possible D gene (6 bases). The length of the CDR3 is 15 residues. Per the germline V gene, CDR1 is SGHRS and CDR2 is YFSETQ. The V and J ends lost 0 bases and 1 base respectively, with 7 bases between them.

This chain uses TRBV7-8 with TRBJ2-1; D might be TRBD1 (5 bases). V was trimmed by 2 bases and J by 1 base, leaving 15 bases between them. The CDR3 loop spans 17 amino acids. Germline CDR1 SGHVS, CDR2 FQNEAQ. CDR3 residues: CASSLRQSTLSYNEQFF. CDR3 nucleotide sequence: TGTGCCAGCAGCTTAAGACAGAGCACTTTATCCTACAATGAGCAGTTCTTC.

The CDR3 coding sequence is TGTGCCAGTAGTGTTCGGACAGCAGCTAACTATGGCTACACCTTC. Translation gives CASSVRTAANYGYTF. The chain has TRBV19 and TRBJ1-2; perhaps TRBD1 as D (6 bases). The V gene lost 5 bases and the J gene lost 0 bases, with 13 bases spanning the gap. The CDR3 is 15 amino acids. Per the germline V gene, CDR1 is LNHDA and CDR2 is SQIVND (reference sequence).

V and J are TRBV4-2 and TRBJ1-1, with 9 positions matching TRBD1. V dropped 4 bases and J dropped 7; count of bases not matched to a gene: 10. CDR3 length: 15 amino acids. Germline V gives CDR1 LGHNA, CDR2 YNFKEQ. CDR3 nucleotide sequence: TGTGCCAGCAGCCCATTAACAGGGGGCGCGAGTGAAGCTTTCTTT. The encoded protein is CASSPLTGGASEAFF.

This chain connects TRBV6-1 to TRBJ1-2; 9 bases are shared with TRBD1. With 3 bases clipped from V and 4 bases from J, the junction kept 6 bases outside the gene matches. This CDR3 is 15 amino acids long. Germline CDR1 and CDR2: MNHNS and SASEGT. The DNA for the CDR3 is TGTGCCAGCAGTGAGACCGGGACAGGGCCCTATGGCTACACCTTC. Amino acid sequence: CASSETGTGPYGYTF.

The chain carries TRBV6-5 and TRBJ1-1; 10 nucleotides line up with TRBD1. The germline V gene encodes CDR1 MNHEY and CDR2 SVGAGI. V trimming: 6 bases; J trimming: 8 bases; junction bases outside the gene matches: 6. This CDR3 has 13 amino acids. DNA of the CDR3: TGTGCCAGCAGAGGGACAGGGGAAGGGGAAGCTTTCTTT. This gives the protein CASRGTGEGEAFF.

This chain connects TRBV5-1 to TRBJ2-1; 8 nucleotides agree with TRBD2. There are 15 residues in the CDR3. V was clipped by 3 bases and J by 0 bases; unmatched bases: 2. Germline loops: CDR1 SGHRS, CDR2 YFSETQ. Here the CDR3 reads CASSSGLVSYNEQFF. CDR3 nucleotide sequence: TGCGCCAGCAGCTCGGGACTAGTCTCCTACAATGAGCAGTTCTTC.

The rearrangement uses TRBV13 and TRBJ1-2; 7 nucleotides match TRBD1. Germline lookup yields CDR1 PRHDT and CDR2 FYEKMQ (reference sequence). V was pared by 5 bases and J by 2 bases, with 8 bases of the junction left unmatched. This CDR3 is built from 15 residues. The CDR3 reads CASSPPGQFNYGYTF. CDR3 DNA: TGTGCCAGCAGCCCCCCGGGACAGTTCAACTATGGCTACACCTTC.